This TCR beta chain was captured in a study of OX40 agonist ivuxolimab in advanced cancers. The CDR3 loop spans 16 amino acids. Germline assignment: CDR1 LGHNT and CDR2 FRNRAP. V shed 3 bases and J 6 bases; nucleotides not matched to a gene: 7. TCRdb's table, derived via immunoSEQ multiplex PCR, lists solely in-frame clones and lacks some. The sample has about 64,000 clones, approximately 90% seen once. This clonotype was sampled from an adult with an advanced solid tumor such as melanoma, head and neck, liver or kidney cancer. Material: CD4+ or CD8+ T cells sorted from blood, obtained in a trial of the OX40 agonist ivuxolimab. V gene TRBV12-5 combines with J gene TRBJ2-3; 12 bases fit TRBD1. This CDR3 is CASGFLGQGASDTQYF. The CDR3, as DNA: TGTGCTAGTGGTTTTTTGGGACAGGGGGCTTCTGATACGCAGTATTTT.